This T cell receptor beta chain was documented in a study of OX40 agonist ivuxolimab in advanced cancers. The overall study: Ivuxolimab was administered intravenously to patients at 0.01 to 10 mg/kg every 2 weeks.

The germline V and J ends were trimmed by 1 base and 1 base, with 7 bases remaining between them. The CDR3 totals 15 residues. CDR1 and CDR2 (germline): SNHLY, FYNNEI. The assay was immunoSEQ multiplex PCR, and TCRdb's table has in-frame clones only and misses some. The sample holds tens of thousands of clones, approximately 84% seen once. This TCR came from an adult with an advanced solid tumor such as melanoma, head and neck, liver or kidney cancer. This chain joins TRBV2 and TRBJ2-2; perhaps TRBD1 as D (6 bases). The sequencing used CD4+ or CD8+ T cells sorted from blood, collected in a trial of the OX40 agonist ivuxolimab. The CDR3 DNA reads TGTGCCAGCAGTGAAGAACAGGGGAACACCGGGGAGCTGTTTTTT. Protein product: CASSEEQGNTGELFF.